Presented here are 32 T cell receptor beta chains from one specimen sequenced in a study of T cell responses to AZD1222 COVID-19 vaccine. Generated by immunoSEQ multiplex PCR, the TCRdb table keeps only in-frame clones and is missing some. The table lists about 100,000 clones, about 88% of them singletons. The source was peripheral blood, collected on day 0 of AZD1222 vaccination. Receptors were obtained from an adult in good health.

This chain links TRBV28 with TRBJ1-4; the D is unclear. The germline CDR1 and CDR2 sequences are MDHEN and SYDVKM. The CDR3 contains 15 residues. Between the trimmed V and J ends, which lost 5 bases and 4 bases, there was a span of 14 bases. CDR3: CASSPGSKSNEKLFF. The CDR3 nucleotides are TGTGCCAGCAGTCCGGGATCTAAGAGTAATGAAAAACTGTTTTTT.

Remarks on this clone: This specimen includes other DNA sequences encoding the same CDR3. This chain joins TRBV11-3 and TRBJ2-1, with TRBD2 identical over 7 bases. CDR3 size: 15 residues. CDR1 and CDR2 from the germline V gene are SGHNT and YENEEA. Losses at the gene ends were 1 base for V and 3 bases for J; bases not matched to a gene: 3. The CDR3 region has the DNA TGTGCCAGCAGCTTAGGCGGGAGCAGCTACAATGAGCAGTTCTTC. It translates to CASSLGGSSYNEQFF.

The chain carries TRBV4-3 and TRBJ2-2; D is unresolved. The CDR3 has 16 residues. Germline V CDR1 and CDR2: LGHNA, YSLEER. V was trimmed by 2 bases and J by 6 bases, leaving 16 bases between them. CDR3 sequence: CASSQPHDTRPGELFF. The CDR3 nucleotides are TGCGCCAGCAGCCAACCTCACGACACTCGGCCCGGGGAGCTGTTTTTT.

V and J are TRBV21-1 and TRBJ1-2; the table gives TRBD1 as D, unverified against the DNA. TRBV21-1 is assigned pseudogene status. The CDR3 covers 15 residues. The DNA of the CDR3 is TGTGCCAGCAGCAAAAGGAAAGGGACAGACTATGGCTACACCTTC. This translates into CASSKRKGTDYGYTF.

This rearrangement joins TRBV28 to TRBJ1-6; 9 nucleotides line up with TRBD1. Germline lookup yields CDR1 MDHEN and CDR2 SYDVKM. The trim removed 5 bases at V and 0 bases at J, leaving 5 bases unmatched. CDR3 length: 17 residues. The CDR3 DNA is TGTGCCAGCAGTCCGGGGACAGGGAGCTCCTATAATTCACCCCTCCACTTT. It translates to CASSPGTGSSYNSPLHF.

V usage is TRBV28 and J usage is TRBJ2-5, with 12 nucleotides matching TRBD2. The CDR3 covers 15 residues. Germline assignment: CDR1 MDHEN and CDR2 SYDVKM. The junction had 4 bases not matched to a gene; V was cut back by 6 bases and J by 2 bases. CDR3 in DNA: TGTGCCAGCAGCCTACTAGCGGGAGGACAAGAGACCCAGTACTTC. It translates to CASSLLAGGQETQYF.

The chain has TRBV13 and TRBJ1-1; no clear D gene. Germline V gene lookup returns CDR1 PRHDT and CDR2 FYEKMQ (reference sequence). V gave up 5 bases and J gave up 8 bases, with 12 bases separating them. The length of the CDR3 is 12 residues. The CDR3 coding sequence is TGTGCCAGCAGCCCCCGTTGGAGGGAAGCTTTCTTT. Protein sequence: CASSPRWREAFF.

DNA of the CDR3: TGCGCCAGCAGCTCCCTAGCGGGAGCGTACAATGAGCAGTTCTTC. Amino acid sequence: CASSSLAGAYNEQFF. The gene calls are TRBV5-1 and TRBJ2-1; TRBD2 agrees at 10 bases. Germline V CDR1 and CDR2: SGHRS, YFSETQ. The junction had 4 bases not matched to a gene; V was cut back by 3 bases and J by 4 bases. This CDR3 has 15 residues. The full variable domain, its missing parts supplied by reference TRBV5-1 and TRBJ2-1, is KAGVTQTPRYLIKTRGQQVTLSCSPISGHRSVSWYQQTPGQGLQFLFEYFSETQRNKGNFPGRFSGRQFSNSRSEMNVSTLELGDSALYLCASSSLAGAYNEQFFGPGTRLTVL.

The chain joins TRBV4-3 to TRBJ2-3; 7 positions agree with TRBD1. The germline V gene encodes CDR1 LGHNA and CDR2 YSLEER. J lost 11 bases, V lost 1 base, and 9 bases had no gene match. This CDR3 contains 14 residues. The CDR3 bases are TGCGCCAGCAGCCAAGGGGACAGCGTCCCCCGGCAGTATTTT. This translates into CASSQGDSVPRQYF.

The rearrangement joins TRBV19 to TRBJ2-7; TRBD1 agrees at 7 bases. V was clipped by 5 bases and J by 6 bases; unmatched bases: 10. The CDR3 covers 14 residues. Germline-derived CDR1 and CDR2 are LNHDA and SQIVND (reference sequence). The CDR3 DNA is TGTGCCAGTAGTGTGTCGGACAGGTTCCGCGAGCAGTACTTC. The encoded protein is CASSVSDRFREQYF.

This chain joins TRBV18 and TRBJ1-1, with 9 bases matching TRBD1. Germline values: CDR1 KGHSH, CDR2 LQKENI. The length of the CDR3 is 16 residues. The V segment lost 4 bases and the J segment 4 bases; nucleotides outside the gene matches: 10. CDR3 residues: CASSQGQGVAVTEAFF. In DNA, the CDR3 is TGTGCCAGCTCACAGGGACAGGGAGTCGCGGTCACTGAAGCTTTCTTT.

This sequence joins TRBV27 and TRBJ2-3; D gene ambiguous. The V end lost 5 bases, the J end lost 1 base, and 16 bases lay between the germline ends. The CDR3 sequence is 16 residues long. Germline V gives CDR1 MNHEY, CDR2 SMNVEV (reference sequence). The CDR3 region is CASSTPRILGTDTQYF. The CDR3 coding sequence is TGTGCCAGCAGTACCCCGCGGATTTTGGGCACAGATACGCAGTATTTT.

The chain employs TRBV7-3 and TRBJ2-5; D is possibly TRBD2 (7 bases). The CDR3 is 14 residues long. Germline V lookup: CDR1 SGHTA, CDR2 FQGTGA. V lost 7 bases, J lost 6 bases, and 18 bases lay in between. As DNA, the CDR3 is TGTGCCAGCAAAGGGGGGGCTAGCGAAAAGACCCAGTACTTC. As protein: CASKGGASEKTQYF.

The chain uses TRBV5-6 and TRBJ1-2; a weak D match, TRBD1 (6 bases). This CDR3 spans 16 amino acids. The ends were cut back, 3 bases at V and 2 bases at J, with 17 bases in the middle. The germline V gene has CDR1 SGHDT and CDR2 YYEEEE. This chain's CDR3 is CASSSQGTSPNYGYTF. Written as DNA, the CDR3 is TGTGCCAGCAGCTCCCAGGGGACTTCTCCCAACTATGGCTACACCTTC. The full variable domain, rest sourced from reference TRBV5-6 and TRBJ1-2, is DAGVTQSPTHLIKTRGQQVTLRCSPKSGHDTVSWYQQALGQGPQFIFQYYEEEERQRGNFPDRFSGHQFPNYSSELNVNALLLGDSALYLCASSSQGTSPNYGYTFGSGTRLTVV.

V gene TRBV13 combines with J gene TRBJ2-7; 7 bases match TRBD1. This CDR3 has 15 residues. V shed 5 bases, J shed 1 base, and the junction held 8 bases outside the gene matches. The germline V gene has CDR1 PRHDT and CDR2 FYEKMQ (reference sequence). DNA of the CDR3: TGTGCCAGCAGCGATGGGACAGCCTATTCCTACGAGCAGTACTTC. As protein: CASSDGTAYSYEQYF.

The rearrangement joins TRBV5-8 to TRBJ1-3, with D tentatively TRBD1 (5 bases). V lost 7 bases to trimming and J lost 4 bases, with 21 bases between them. CDR1 is SGHTS, CDR2 YDEGEE, per germline. CDR3 size: 16 residues. The CDR3 loop is CASRLLLRARGNTIYF. The DNA for the CDR3 is TGTGCCAGCCGTCTCCTACTCAGGGCGAGAGGAAACACCATATATTTT.

The chain is built from TRBV7-3 and TRBJ2-3, with unresolved D. The CDR3 contains 12 residues. Germline-derived CDR1 and CDR2 are SGHTA and FQGTGA. V was cut by 6 bases and J by 4 bases, with 8 bases left in between. CDR3 nucleotide sequence: TGTGCCAGCAGTCTCCCCTCAGATACGCAGTATTTT. Its translation is CASSLPSDTQYF.

The chain has TRBV6-6 and TRBJ1-4; 12 nucleotides match TRBD1. The trim removed 5 bases at V and 7 bases at J, leaving 14 bases unmatched. Germline V gene sequence: CDR1 MNHNY, CDR2 SVGAGI (reference sequence). CDR3 size: 18 residues. The CDR3 DNA is TGTGCCAGCAGTCCCGCGGGGACAGGGGGCGATTTAAGTGAAAAACTGTTTTTT. Its translation is CASSPAGTGGDLSEKLFF.

The chain joins TRBV28 to TRBJ2-5, with 11 bases matching TRBD2. CDR1 is MDHEN and CDR2 is SYDVKM in the germline V gene. The CDR3 consists of 14 residues. V lost 6 bases to trimming and J lost 3 bases; unmatched junction nucleotides: 3. The CDR3 DNA is TGTGCCAGCAGCTGGGGACTAGCGGAAGAGACCCAGTACTTC. Amino acid sequence: CASSWGLAEETQYF.

J is TRBJ1-2 and V is TRBV2, with 10 bases that match TRBD1. In germline, CDR1 is SNHLY, CDR2 FYNNEI. The CDR3 extends over 15 amino acids. After removal of 4 bases from V and 8 bases from J, the junction contained 10 bases not matched to a gene. CDR3: CASSVLSGTGEGYTF. CDR3 coding DNA: TGTGCCAGCAGTGTCCTTTCCGGGACAGGGGAAGGCTACACCTTC. The full variable domain, completed using reference TRBV2 and TRBJ1-2, is EPEVTQTPSHQVTQMGQEVILRCVPISNHLYFYWYRQILGQKVEFLVSFYNNEISEKSEIFDDQFSVERPDGSNFTLKIRSTKLEDSAMYFCASSVLSGTGEGYTFGSGTRLTVV.

The chain combines TRBV20-1 with TRBJ2-7, with D possibly matching TRBD2 (5 bases). V gave up 3 bases and J gave up 4 bases, with 16 bases separating them. The CDR3 runs 14 residues. Germline V gene sequence: CDR1 DFQATT, CDR2 SNEGSKA (reference sequence). The CDR3 is CSASLSGLVYEQYF. Here the CDR3 DNA reads TGCAGTGCTAGTTTAAGCGGTCTGGTATACGAGCAGTACTTC.

The genes are TRBV6-2 or TRBV6-3 and TRBJ1-1; D is perhaps TRBD1 (5 bases). The length of the CDR3 is 15 residues. Trimming left V 2 bases short and J 4 bases short, with 14 bases between. Looked up from germline, CDR1 is MNHEY and CDR2 is SVGEGT. The CDR3 loop is CASSYAGLTSTEAFF. The DNA for the CDR3 is TGTGCCAGCAGTTACGCAGGGTTGACTAGCACTGAAGCTTTCTTT.

The table lists this clone with a count of one. This chain joins TRBV20-1 and TRBJ1-2; no definite D call. This CDR3 has 10 amino acids. The germline V gene encodes CDR1 DFQATT and CDR2 SNEGSKA (reference sequence). Trimming took off 4 bases at V and 3 bases at J, with 3 bases between the two ends. The CDR3 reads CSAIDYGYTF. As DNA, the CDR3 is TGCAGTGCTATTGACTATGGCTACACCTTC.

The V gene is TRBV6-4, the J gene TRBJ2-4; 7 bases line up with TRBD1. The CDR3 length is 20 residues. V dropped 9 bases and J dropped 0; count of bases not matched to a gene: 23. From germline, CDR1 is MRHNA and CDR2 SNTAGT. For the CDR3, the DNA is TGTGCCAGTCGTACCCGACAGGGCGCCGCCCATAGGCTAGCCAAAAACATTCAGTACTTC. Translated: CASRTRQGAAHRLAKNIQYF.

The rearrangement uses TRBV5-5 and TRBJ1-4; D possibly corresponds to TRBD1 (6 bases). The CDR3 is 15 amino acids. Germline CDR1 and CDR2: SGHKS and YYEKEE (reference sequence). V was shortened by 4 bases and J by 8 bases, with 18 bases between the two germline ends. The CDR3 region has the DNA TGTGCCAGCAGCCCAGGGGTAGGGGTAAGAGAAAAACTGTTTTTT. It is translated as CASSPGVGVREKLFF.

This clone was recorded only once. The J gene is TRBJ2-7, the V gene TRBV7-3, with TRBD1 matching over 7 bases. CDR1 and CDR2 from the germline V gene are SGHTA and FQGTGA. The CDR3 has 14 amino acids. Losses at the gene ends were 5 bases for V and 7 bases for J; bases not matched to a gene: 11. The CDR3 loop reads CASSTGQQRSEQYF. The DNA for the CDR3 is TGTGCCAGCAGCACGGGACAGCAGAGGTCAGAGCAGTACTTC.

V usage is TRBV4-1 and J usage is TRBJ1-4; 8 bases agree with TRBD1. The germline CDR1 and CDR2 sequences are MGHRA and YSYEKL. This CDR3 contains 19 residues. The junction had 9 bases not matched to a gene; V was cut back by 0 bases and J by 0 bases. The CDR3 region is CASSQDPPGTGATNEKLFF. The CDR3 DNA reads TGCGCCAGCAGCCAAGATCCACCGGGGACAGGAGCAACTAATGAAAAACTGTTTTTT.

About this clone itself: The same CDR3 also results from other DNA sequences found in this sample. The rearrangement joins TRBV27 to TRBJ1-1; D is undetermined. Germline V gives CDR1 MNHEY, CDR2 SMNVEV (reference sequence). CDR3 length: 13 amino acids. The V gene lost 0 bases and the J gene lost 1 base, with 3 bases spanning the gap. CDR3 loop: CASSLSRNTEAFF. CDR3 nucleotides: TGTGCCAGCAGTTTATCTAGGAACACTGAAGCTTTCTTT.

This clone showed up just a few times. The chain uses TRBV5-3 and TRBJ2-5; D possibly corresponds to TRBD2 (6 bases). TRBV5-3 qualifies as an ORF whose function is uncertain. This CDR3 is 16 amino acids long. V dropped 4 bases and J dropped 2 bases, with 18 bases sitting between them. The CDR3 DNA reads as TGTGCCAGAAGCCAACCCTCGCTAGCGATACAAGAGACCCAGTACTTC. Encoded protein: CARSQPSLAIQETQYF.

The rearrangement links TRBV27 to TRBJ2-7, with TRBD1 identical over 11 bases. Germline CDR1 is MNHEY and CDR2 is SMNVEV (reference sequence). CDR3 length: 15 residues. Trimming cost V 3 bases and J 7 bases; bases outside gene matches: 8. The DNA for the CDR3 is TGTGCCAGCAGTTTCCCGGGACAGGGGGTGGAGGAGCAGTACTTC. It translates to CASSFPGQGVEEQYF.

The V and J genes are TRBV24-1 and TRBJ2-5; D tentatively reads TRBD1 or TRBD2 (5 bases each). Germline V gene sequence: CDR1 KGHDR, CDR2 SFDVKD. The V and J ends lost 3 bases and 2 bases respectively, with 18 bases between them. The length of the CDR3 is 17 residues. The CDR3 is CATSDPPLRGVQETQYF. Written as DNA, the CDR3 is TGTGCCACCAGTGATCCTCCTCTGAGGGGAGTTCAAGAGACCCAGTACTTC.

The chain links TRBV2 to TRBJ1-4, with a tentative D call TRBD1 (5 bases). Trimming left V 8 bases short and J 8 bases short, with 12 bases between. The CDR3 extends over 12 amino acids. Germline-derived CDR1 and CDR2 are SNHLY and FYNNEI. CDR3 residues: CASRRVNEKLFF. Written as DNA, the CDR3 is TGTGCCAGCCGCAGGGTAAACGAAAAACTGTTTTTT.